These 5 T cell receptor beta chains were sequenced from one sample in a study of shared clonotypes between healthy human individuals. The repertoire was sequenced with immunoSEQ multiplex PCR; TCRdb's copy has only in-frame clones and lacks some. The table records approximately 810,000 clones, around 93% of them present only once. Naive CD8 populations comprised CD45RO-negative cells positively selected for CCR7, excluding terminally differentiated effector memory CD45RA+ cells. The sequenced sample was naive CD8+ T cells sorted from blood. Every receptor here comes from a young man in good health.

CDR3 bases: TGTGCCAGCAGCGCGGACCACGGCTACACCTTC. Translating gives CASSADHGYTF. V usage is TRBV7-9 and J usage is TRBJ1-2; D unresolved. The CDR3 sequence is 11 residues long. Germline CDR1 is SEHNR and CDR2 is FQNEAQ (reference sequence). Trimming took 5 bases from V and 8 from J, leaving 9 bases between them.

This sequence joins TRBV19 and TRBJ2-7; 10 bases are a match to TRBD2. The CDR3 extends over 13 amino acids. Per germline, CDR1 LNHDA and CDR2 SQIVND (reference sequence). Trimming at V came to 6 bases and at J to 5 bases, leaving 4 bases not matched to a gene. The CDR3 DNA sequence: TGTGCCAGTAGGCTAGCGGGAGATGACGAGCAGTACTTC. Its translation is CASRLAGDDEQYF.

Here the CDR3 DNA reads TGCGCCAGCAGCCAAGAAGATCCCGACACAGACCAAGAGACCCAGTACTTC. Protein product: CASSQEDPDTDQETQYF. The chain has TRBV4-1 and TRBJ2-5, with unresolved D. CDR1 MGHRA and CDR2 YSYEKL come from the germline V gene. The length of the CDR3 is 17 residues. Between the trimmed V and J ends, which lost 0 bases and 0 bases, there was a span of 14 bases.

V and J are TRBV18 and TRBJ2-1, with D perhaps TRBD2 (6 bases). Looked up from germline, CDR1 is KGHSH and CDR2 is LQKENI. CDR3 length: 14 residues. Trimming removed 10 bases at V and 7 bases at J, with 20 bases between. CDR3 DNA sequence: TGTGCCACCGATCTTGCTGGCGGGGAAAATGAGCAGTTCTTC. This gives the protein CATDLAGGENEQFF.

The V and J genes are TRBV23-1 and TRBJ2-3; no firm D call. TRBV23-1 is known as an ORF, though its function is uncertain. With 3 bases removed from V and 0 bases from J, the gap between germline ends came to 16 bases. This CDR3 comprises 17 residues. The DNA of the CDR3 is TGCGCCAGCAGTCATGACGTAGGGCAAAGGAGCACAGATACGCAGTATTTT. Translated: CASSHDVGQRSTDTQYF.